According to its frequency, the clone carrying this T cell receptor (beta chain) is medium-sized. Its antigen remains unidentified. The source of the sample is a study of CXCR3-negative and CXCR3-positive naive CD8 T cells. Across the whole study: Overall TRB read output was some 140 million, and each library contained about 1.5 +/- 0.3 million reads.

The TRB cDNA libraries were prepared by 5' RACE with UMI labels. Reprocessing the 5' RACE reads, TCRdb reports a single entry for every CDR3 protein and omits DNA. The repertoire table contains around 2,500 distinct CDR3 sequences. Naive cells were sorted as CD45RO-, CCR7+, CD27+ and CD95-. Study findings and constraints: Greater hydrophobicity was found in TRB CDR3s of CXCR3-positive naive cells than of CXCR3-negative naive cells. Each naive subset displayed comparably high diversity, whereas memory CD8+ cells displayed much lower diversity.

Sequencing was performed on naive CXCR3+ CD8+ T cells from blood. Documented subset: CD45RO-CCR7+CD27+CD95- naive CD8+ T cells expressing CXCR3 (TNR3+). The clonotype was recovered from a human donor in good health. Some clones in this sample may be carry-over from other donors' samples.

Here the CDR3 reads CSAAPGLGGDEQFF. The genes are TRBV20-1 and TRBJ2-1; the D call of TRBD1 rests on TCRdb alone, since no DNA is present to check it. CDR1 DFQATT and CDR2 SNEGSKA come from the germline V gene (reference sequence). This CDR3 region has 14 residues.